The entry below gives a single TCR beta chain sequence along with its context. Other DNA sequences from this sample encode an identical CDR3 as well. This entry belongs to a study of blood T cell repertoires in COVID-19. CDR3 length: 15 residues. CDR1 is SGHRS, CDR2 YFSETQ, per germline. The V end lost 0 bases, the J end lost 0 bases, and 7 bases lay between the germline ends. The repertoire was sequenced with immunoSEQ multiplex PCR; TCRdb's copy has only in-frame clones and lacks some. The sample gives roughly 380,000 clones, roughly nine tenths of which show up once; under 5% is in the top ten. The specimen was peripheral blood. This clonotype was obtained from a woman aged 55-70 years with COVID-19, enrolled during active disease. The chain couples TRBV5-1 to TRBJ1-5; D gene unclear. The CDR3 nucleotides are TGCGCCAGCAGCTTGGCCGGGAATAGCAATCAGCCCCAGCATTTT. It encodes CASSLAGNSNQPQHF.